The source of this TCR beta chain is a study of blood T cell repertoires in COVID-19. Study-wide context: Samples of COVID-19 (acute and convalescent) were obtained from the United States, Italy and Spain. T cells, B-cell-depleted T cells, or PBMCs provided the cDNA or gDNA that served as material.

Participant-given clinical history determined each cohort assignment. This CDR3 contains 16 residues. In germline, CDR1 is MDHEN, CDR2 SYDVKM. J lost 9 bases, V lost 2 bases, and 4 bases had no gene match. In the original analysis: Amplification from reference gene primers served as the basis for estimated nucleated cell counts. Libraries were prepared by immunoSEQ multiplex PCR; TCRdb keeps only in-frame clonotypes and omits some of them. The DNA was the basis for D and trimming; V, J and clone size are from that table. This repertoire shows more than 150,000 clones, 80% found once; its top ten account for roughly an eighth.

The source material was PBMCs or T cells enriched from blood (not recorded which). The chain uses TRBV28 and TRBJ2-1; the match to TRBD2 covers 16 bases. This receptor was taken from a man between 60 and 75 years old who had been exposed to COVID-19. The DNA of the CDR3 is TGTGCCAGCAGTTTACCCGGGACTAGCGGGGGGGGTGAGCAGTTCTTC. This encodes CASSLPGTSGGGEQFF.